This TCR beta chain was sequenced for a study of shared clonotypes between healthy human individuals. Repertoires were generated with immunoSEQ multiplex PCR, while TCRdb's copy carries only in-frame clones and drops some. The data show 2,500,000 or so clones, roughly nine tenths seen once. CDR3 length equals 15 residues. The V gene's germline CDR1 is SGHTA and CDR2 FQGNSA. V lost 8 bases to trimming and J lost 4 bases, with 18 bases between them. The specimen sequenced was naive CD4+ T cells sorted from blood. As to subset: CD45RA+ positively selected. The TCR comes from a man younger than 30 in good health. The genes are TRBV7-2 and TRBJ2-1; perhaps TRBD2 as D (6 bases). Here the CDR3 reads CASCKREAAYNEQFF. Here the CDR3 DNA reads TGTGCCAGCTGCAAGAGGGAGGCCGCGTACAATGAGCAGTTCTTC.